This T cell receptor beta chain was captured by sequencing in a study of blood T cells in healthy people across ages. This clonotype was picked up a small number of times. Its antigen is unknown. Study outcomes and limitations: Older age went with lower TCR beta diversity per million T cells, in a roughly linear way.

A sample-barcoded 5' primer and a J-beta primer mix were used in a second PCR of about 7 to 12 cycles. MiXCR was run by TCRdb on the 5' RACE reads, yielding one entry per CDR3 protein. The data contain roughly 800,000 distinct CDR3 sequences, roughly 64% of them seen just once; the ten biggest clones take up roughly 22%. The CDR3 is made up of 12 amino acids. With 6 bases removed from V and 4 bases from J, the gap between germline ends came to 9 bases. V and J are TRBV12-3 or TRBV12-4 and TRBJ1-2; D ambiguous. Sequenced sample: blood. This sequence was found in a young man in good health. The DNA for the CDR3 is TGTGCCAGCAGGCCCGGTGTCTATGGCTACACCTTC. This codes for CASRPGVYGYTF.